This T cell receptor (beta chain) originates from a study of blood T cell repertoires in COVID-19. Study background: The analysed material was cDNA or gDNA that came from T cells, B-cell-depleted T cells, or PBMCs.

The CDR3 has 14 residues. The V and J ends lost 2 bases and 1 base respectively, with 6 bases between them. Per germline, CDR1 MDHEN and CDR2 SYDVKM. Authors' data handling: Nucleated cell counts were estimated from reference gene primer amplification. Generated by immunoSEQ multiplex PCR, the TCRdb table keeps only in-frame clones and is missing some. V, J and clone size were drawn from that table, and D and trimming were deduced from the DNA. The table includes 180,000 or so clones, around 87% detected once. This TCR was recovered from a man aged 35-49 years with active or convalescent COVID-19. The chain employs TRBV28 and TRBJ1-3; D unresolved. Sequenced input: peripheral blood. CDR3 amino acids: CASSLTRSGNTIYF. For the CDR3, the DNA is TGTGCCAGCAGTTTAACTCGATCTGGAAACACCATATATTTT.